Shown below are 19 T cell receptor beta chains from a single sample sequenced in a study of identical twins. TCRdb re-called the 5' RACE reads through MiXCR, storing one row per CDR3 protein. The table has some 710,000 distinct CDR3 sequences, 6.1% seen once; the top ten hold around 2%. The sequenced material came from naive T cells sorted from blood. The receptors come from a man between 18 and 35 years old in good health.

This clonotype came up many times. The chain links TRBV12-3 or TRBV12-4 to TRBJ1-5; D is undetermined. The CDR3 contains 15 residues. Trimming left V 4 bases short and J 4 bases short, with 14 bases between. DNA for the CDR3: TGTGCCAGCAGTTCCCCGGGTCCTCGTAATCAGCCCCAGCATTTT. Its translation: CASSSPGPRNQPQHF.

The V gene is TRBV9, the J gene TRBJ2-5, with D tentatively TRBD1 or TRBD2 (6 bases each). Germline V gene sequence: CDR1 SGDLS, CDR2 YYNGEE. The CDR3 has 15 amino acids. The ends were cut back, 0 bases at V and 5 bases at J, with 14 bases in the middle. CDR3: CASSVAGGFAETQYF. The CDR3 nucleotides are TGTGCCAGCAGCGTAGCCGGGGGCTTCGCGGAGACCCAGTACTTC.

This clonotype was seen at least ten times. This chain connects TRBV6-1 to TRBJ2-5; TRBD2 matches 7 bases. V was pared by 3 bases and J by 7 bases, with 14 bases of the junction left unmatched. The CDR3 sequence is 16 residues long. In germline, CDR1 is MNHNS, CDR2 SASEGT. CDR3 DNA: TGTGCCAGCAGTGAGGGAGGGACTTCTCAAAGGGGGACCCAGTACTTC. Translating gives CASSEGGTSQRGTQYF.

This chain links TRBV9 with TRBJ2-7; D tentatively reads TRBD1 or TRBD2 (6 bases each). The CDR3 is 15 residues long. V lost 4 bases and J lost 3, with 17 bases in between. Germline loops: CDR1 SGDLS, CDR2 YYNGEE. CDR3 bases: TGTGCCAGCAGCCCCCTAGGAGGGGGGAACTACGAGCAGTACTTC. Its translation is CASSPLGGGNYEQYF.

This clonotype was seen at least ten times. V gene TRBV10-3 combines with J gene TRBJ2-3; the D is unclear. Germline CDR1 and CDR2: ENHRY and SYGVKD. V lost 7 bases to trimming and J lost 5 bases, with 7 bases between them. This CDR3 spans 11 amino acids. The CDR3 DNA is TGTGCCATCACGCGAGGAGATACGCAGTATTTT. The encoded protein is CAITRGDTQYF.

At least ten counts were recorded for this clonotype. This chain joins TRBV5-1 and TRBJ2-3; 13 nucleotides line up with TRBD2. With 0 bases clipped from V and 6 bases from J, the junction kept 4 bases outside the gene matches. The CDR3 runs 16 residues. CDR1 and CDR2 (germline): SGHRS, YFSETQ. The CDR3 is CASSLDRTSGSDTQYF. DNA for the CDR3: TGCGCCAGCAGCTTGGATAGGACTAGCGGGAGTGATACGCAGTATTTT.

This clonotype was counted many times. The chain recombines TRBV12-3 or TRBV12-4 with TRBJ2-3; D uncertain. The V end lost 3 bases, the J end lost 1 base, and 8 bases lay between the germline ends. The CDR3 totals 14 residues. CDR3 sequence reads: CASSFRVGTDTQYF. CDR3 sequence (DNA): TGTGCCAGCAGTTTTAGGGTGGGCACAGATACGCAGTATTTT.

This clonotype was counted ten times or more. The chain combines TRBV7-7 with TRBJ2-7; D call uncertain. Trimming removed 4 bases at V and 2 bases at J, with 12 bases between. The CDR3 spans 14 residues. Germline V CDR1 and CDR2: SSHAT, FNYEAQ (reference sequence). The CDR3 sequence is CASSSADRPYEQYV. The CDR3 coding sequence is TGTGCCAGCAGCTCGGCTGATAGGCCCTACGAGCAGTACGTC.

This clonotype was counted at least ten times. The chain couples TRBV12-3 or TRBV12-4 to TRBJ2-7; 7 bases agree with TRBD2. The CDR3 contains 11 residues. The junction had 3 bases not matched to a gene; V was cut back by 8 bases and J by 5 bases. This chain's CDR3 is CASLAAHEQYF. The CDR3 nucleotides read TGTGCCAGCCTAGCGGCCCACGAGCAGTACTTC.

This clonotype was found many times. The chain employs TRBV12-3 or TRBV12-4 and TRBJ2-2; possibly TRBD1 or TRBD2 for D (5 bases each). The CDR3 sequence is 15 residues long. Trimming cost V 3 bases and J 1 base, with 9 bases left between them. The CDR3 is CASSLGTVNTGELFF. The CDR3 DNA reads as TGTGCCAGCAGTTTGGGGACGGTGAACACCGGGGAGCTGTTTTTT.

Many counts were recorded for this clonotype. The CDR3 here is CASSGIDLNTDTQYF. In nucleotides, the CDR3 is TGTGCCAGCAGCGGGATAGATCTCAACACAGATACGCAGTATTTT. V usage is TRBV5-4 and J usage is TRBJ2-3, with unresolved D. This CDR3 has 15 amino acids. Trimming cost V 4 bases and J 2 bases, with 14 bases left between them. The germline V gene has CDR1 SGHNT and CDR2 YYREEE (reference sequence).

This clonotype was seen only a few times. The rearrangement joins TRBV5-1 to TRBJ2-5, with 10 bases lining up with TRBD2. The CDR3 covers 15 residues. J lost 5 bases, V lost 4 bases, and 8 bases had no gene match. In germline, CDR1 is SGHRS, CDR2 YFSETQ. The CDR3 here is CASSTQDSGRETQYF. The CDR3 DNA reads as TGCGCCAGCAGCACGCAGGATAGCGGGAGGGAGACCCAGTACTTC.

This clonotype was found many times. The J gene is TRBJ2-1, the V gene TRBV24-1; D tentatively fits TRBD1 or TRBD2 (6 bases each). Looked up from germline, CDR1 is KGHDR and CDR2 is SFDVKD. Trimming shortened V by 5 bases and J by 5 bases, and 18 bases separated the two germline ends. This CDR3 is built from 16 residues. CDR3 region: CATSGLGQGRHNEQFF. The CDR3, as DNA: TGTGCCACCAGTGGTTTAGGGCAGGGGAGGCACAATGAGCAGTTCTTC.

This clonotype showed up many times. As DNA, the CDR3 is TGTGCCATCAGTGAGAACCCAGCGGGAATAACTTACAATGAGCAGTTCTTC. Translating it yields CAISENPAGITYNEQFF. V gene TRBV10-3 combines with J gene TRBJ2-1; 7 nucleotides line up with TRBD2. The CDR3 runs 17 residues. Trimming removed 2 bases from V and 4 bases from J; junction bases left unmatched: 11. The V gene's germline CDR1 is ENHRY and CDR2 SYGVKD.

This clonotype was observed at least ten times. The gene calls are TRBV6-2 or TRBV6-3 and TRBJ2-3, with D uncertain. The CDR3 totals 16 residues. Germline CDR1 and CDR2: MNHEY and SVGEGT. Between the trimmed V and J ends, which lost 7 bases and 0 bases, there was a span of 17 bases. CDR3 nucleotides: TGTGCCAGCACCTTACGGCCCTTAGCCAGCACAGATACGCAGTATTTT. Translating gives CASTLRPLASTDTQYF.

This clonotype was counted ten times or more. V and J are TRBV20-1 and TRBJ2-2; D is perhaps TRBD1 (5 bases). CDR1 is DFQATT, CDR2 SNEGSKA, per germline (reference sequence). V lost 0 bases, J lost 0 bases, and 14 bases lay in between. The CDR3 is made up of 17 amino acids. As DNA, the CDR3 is TGCAGTGCTAGAGATTTGAGGTCAGGGTCGAACACCGGGGAGCTGTTTTTT. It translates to CSARDLRSGSNTGELFF.

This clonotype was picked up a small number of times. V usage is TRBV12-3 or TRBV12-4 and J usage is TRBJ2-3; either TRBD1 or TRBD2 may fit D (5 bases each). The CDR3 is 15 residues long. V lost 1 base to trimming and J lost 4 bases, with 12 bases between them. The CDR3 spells CASSLGGVAADTQYF. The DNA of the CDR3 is TGTGCCAGCAGTTTAGGAGGGGTCGCGGCAGATACGCAGTATTTT.

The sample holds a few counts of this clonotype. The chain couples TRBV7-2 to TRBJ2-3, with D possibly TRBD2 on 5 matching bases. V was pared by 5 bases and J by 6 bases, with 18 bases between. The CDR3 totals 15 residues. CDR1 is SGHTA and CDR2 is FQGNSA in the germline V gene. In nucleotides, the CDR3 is TGTGCCAGCAGCCGCGGGTATGTGGAGCCGGATACGCAGTATTTT. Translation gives CASSRGYVEPDTQYF.

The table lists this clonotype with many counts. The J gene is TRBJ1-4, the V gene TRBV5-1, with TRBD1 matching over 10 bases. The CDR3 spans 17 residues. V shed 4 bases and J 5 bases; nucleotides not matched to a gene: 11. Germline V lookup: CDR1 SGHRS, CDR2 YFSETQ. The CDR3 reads CASSALPLGQGNEKLFF. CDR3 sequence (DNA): TGCGCCAGCAGCGCACTACCATTGGGACAGGGGAATGAAAAACTGTTTTTT.